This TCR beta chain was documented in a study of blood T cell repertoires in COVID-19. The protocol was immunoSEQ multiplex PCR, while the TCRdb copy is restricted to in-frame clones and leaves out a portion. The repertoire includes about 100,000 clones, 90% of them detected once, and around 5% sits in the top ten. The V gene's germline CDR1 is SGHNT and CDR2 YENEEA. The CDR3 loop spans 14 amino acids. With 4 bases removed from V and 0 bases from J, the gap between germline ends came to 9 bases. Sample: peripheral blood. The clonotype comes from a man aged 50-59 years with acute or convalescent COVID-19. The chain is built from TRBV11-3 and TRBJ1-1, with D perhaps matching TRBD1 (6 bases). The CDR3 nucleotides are TGTGCCAGCAGCTCTCAGGGGTTGAACACTGAAGCTTTCTTT. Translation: CASSSQGLNTEAFF.